The clone carrying this T cell receptor (beta chain) occurred many times. TCRdb re-derived calls from the 5' RACE reads in MiXCR, one entry per CDR3 protein. The sample carries some 97,000 distinct CDR3 sequences, around 5.8% recorded once. The CDR3 has 15 residues. Germline V gene data show CDR1 as SGHTA and CDR2 as FQGNSA. Trimming removed 2 bases from V and 4 bases from J; junction bases left unmatched: 2. These data belong to a study of T cells after yellow fever vaccination. Sequencing was performed on CD8+ T cells sorted from PBMCs, taken 10 days after the yellow fever booster vaccination. This TCR derives from a young man who received the YFV17D yellow fever vaccine. The chain has TRBV7-2 and TRBJ2-5, with 12 bases identical to TRBD2. The CDR3: CASSLLAGGLETQYF. CDR3 DNA sequence: TGTGCCAGCAGCTTACTAGCGGGGGGGCTAGAGACCCAGTACTTC.